The 12 T cell receptor beta chains listed next were all sequenced from one sample in a study of T cells in AML relapse after transplant. A modified RACE PCR on RNA, not multiplex PCR, amplified the TCR chains. One entry per CDR3 protein results from TCRdb running MiXCR on the PCR reads. The table shows approximately 3,600 distinct CDR3 sequences, with 9.5% to 12% occurring only once. This sample comprised bone marrow, either the whole sample or a sorted T cell fraction (not recorded which), obtained in complete remission. Source of these receptors: a human donor who had a stem cell transplant for acute myeloid leukemia. Part of the T cells may come from the graft donor.

This sequence joins TRBV28 and TRBJ2-7, with D uncertain. Trimming shortened V by 2 bases and J by 9 bases, and 11 bases separated the two germline ends. Germline loops: CDR1 MDHEN, CDR2 SYDVKM. This CDR3 has 12 amino acids. CDR3 in amino acids: CASSLATFGQYF. DNA for the CDR3: TGTGCCAGCAGTTTAGCGACTTTCGGGCAGTACTTC.

With respect to this clonotype: One end of the junction fails to match germline, which may point to a read error. This sequence joins TRBV4-1 and TRBJ2-3; D is tentatively TRBD1 or TRBD2 (6 bases each). The germline CDR1 and CDR2 sequences are MGHRA and YSYEKL. The CDR3 totals 17 residues. The DNA for the CDR3 is TGCGCCAGCAGCCTATCAGCTTGGGGGGCGCGTCAAGATTCGCAGTATTTT. It yields the protein CASSLSAWGARQDSQYF.

This clonotype was counted only a few times. The chain carries TRBV25-1 and TRBJ2-5; 7 bases match TRBD2. The V gene's germline CDR1 is MGHDK and CDR2 SYGVNS. The length of the CDR3 is 15 residues. Trimming cost V 1 base and J 4 bases; bases outside gene matches: 6. CDR3 region: CASSEWSGGGETQYF. The CDR3 DNA sequence: TGTGCCAGCAGTGAATGGAGTGGGGGGGGAGAGACCCAGTACTTC.

By proportion, this clonotype is medium-sized. The gene calls are TRBV5-1 and TRBJ1-1; 10 bases line up with TRBD1. Germline lookup yields CDR1 SGHRS and CDR2 YFSETQ. The CDR3 is made up of 14 amino acids. With 4 bases clipped from V and 11 bases from J, the junction kept 11 bases outside the gene matches. This chain's CDR3 is CASSTAGTGEGAFF. The DNA for the CDR3 is TGCGCCAGCAGCACGGCCGGGACAGGGGAAGGGGCTTTCTTT.

This clonotype was recorded many times. V is TRBV9 and J is TRBJ2-7; D gene uncertain. This CDR3 has 13 amino acids. Germline CDR1 and CDR2: SGDLS and YYNGEE. V was cut by 3 bases and J by 0 bases, with 7 bases left in between. The CDR3 region is CASSAQSSYEQYF. The CDR3 DNA reads TGTGCCAGCAGCGCGCAGAGCTCCTACGAGCAGTACTTC. The variable domain in full, completed from reference TRBV9 and TRBJ2-7, reads DSGVTQTPKHLITATGQRVTLRCSPRSGDLSVYWYQQSLDQGLQFLIQYYNGEERAKGNILERFSAQQFPDLHSELNLSSLELGDSALYFCASSAQSSYEQYFGPGTRLTVT.

In its sample, this clonotype is medium-sized. The chain recombines TRBV11-2 with TRBJ1-1; D unclear. This CDR3 contains 13 residues. Per germline, CDR1 SGHAT and CDR2 FQNNGV. With 9 bases removed from V and 5 bases from J, the gap between germline ends came to 16 bases. The DNA of the CDR3 is TGTGCCAGGTCCTCGGAACAACGGACTGAAGCTTTCTTT. Translating gives CARSSEQRTEAFF.

This clonotype has at least ten counts. This chain joins TRBV4-3 and TRBJ2-3; unclear D gene. V lost 4 bases to trimming and J lost 0 bases, with 17 bases between them. CDR1 and CDR2 from the germline V gene are LGHNA and YSLEER. This CDR3 has 17 residues. The CDR3 DNA is TGCGCCAGCAGCCCCCTGAACTTTTTTTCTAGCACAGATACGCAGTATTTT. Translating gives CASSPLNFFSSTDTQYF.

In this sample, this clonotype is medium-sized. The V and J genes are TRBV6-2 or TRBV6-3 and TRBJ1-1; no definite D call. This CDR3 is 14 amino acids long. Germline V lookup: CDR1 MNHEY, CDR2 SVGEGT. Trimming removed 5 bases from V and 2 bases from J, with 12 bases in between. DNA of the CDR3: TGTGCCAGCAGTCACCCGATCGCTAACACTGAAGCTTTCTTT. Protein product: CASSHPIANTEAFF.

This clonotype is classed as medium-sized. This chain connects TRBV10-3 to TRBJ2-7, with TRBD1 matching 11 bases. The CDR3 extends over 16 amino acids. J gave up 0 bases and V 2 bases, and 3 bases lay outside the gene matches. CDR1 is ENHRY and CDR2 is SYGVKD in the germline V gene. The CDR3 sequence is CAISETGTGGSYEQYF. CDR3 sequence (DNA): TGTGCCATCAGTGAGACCGGGACAGGGGGCTCCTACGAGCAGTACTTC.

This clonotype is classed as medium-sized (0.01 to 0.1%). The V and J genes are TRBV6-5 and TRBJ2-3; D may match TRBD1 or TRBD2 (5 bases each). V lost 5 bases to trimming and J lost 0 bases, with 9 bases between them. Germline V gives CDR1 MNHEY, CDR2 SVGAGI. The CDR3 contains 14 residues. CDR3 loop: CASSDWDSTDTQYF. The CDR3, as DNA: TGTGCCAGCAGTGACTGGGACAGCACAGATACGCAGTATTTT.

This clonotype is labeled as medium-sized. The genes are TRBV7-9 and TRBJ2-5, with a tentative D call TRBD2 (6 bases). The CDR3 runs 14 residues. Germline values: CDR1 SEHNR, CDR2 FQNEAQ (reference sequence). With 5 bases removed from V and 5 bases from J, the gap between germline ends came to 15 bases. The CDR3 DNA reads TGTGCCAGCAGCCGCGGGACCCTAACCGAGACCCAGTACTTC. Translating gives CASSRGTLTETQYF.

This clonotype was seen ten or more times. This chain joins TRBV5-1 and TRBJ1-6; the D is unclear. This CDR3 has 15 residues. Germline CDR1 is SGHRS and CDR2 is YFSETQ. Trimming removed 0 bases at V and 10 bases at J, with 14 bases between. CDR3 region: CASSLGFSTDSPLHF. As DNA, the CDR3 is TGCGCCAGCAGCTTGGGATTCAGCACAGACTCACCCCTCCACTTT.